This T cell receptor (beta chain) originates from a study of T cell responses to AZD1222 COVID-19 vaccine. Whole-study results and caveats: Reportedly, nearly half the spike-specific TCRs target unmutated variant regions.

Generated by immunoSEQ multiplex PCR, the TCRdb table keeps only in-frame clones and is missing some. The sample carries just under 150,000 clones, 85% to 90% recorded once. As to this clone: Its specificity is not known.

Losses at the gene ends were 1 base for V and 6 bases for J; bases not matched to a gene: 10. Germline loops: CDR1 MNHEY, CDR2 SMNVEV (reference sequence). The CDR3 extends over 17 amino acids. This sequence was found in an adult who received the AZD1222 COVID-19 vaccine. The source material was peripheral blood, sampled 28 days after the second AZD1222 dose. The chain recombines TRBV27 with TRBJ2-2; 8 bases line up with TRBD1. CDR3 bases: TGTGCCAGCAGTTTATGGGGTTGGAGACAGGGGCCCGGGGAGCTGTTTTTT. Encoded protein: CASSLWGWRQGPGELFF.